This TCR beta chain derives from a study of spatial heterogeneity in lung cancer. At the level of the study: In the raw reads, each unique TCR and UMI combination was present more than ten times on average.

The study, taken as a whole, reports: Detection of ubiquitous tumor TCRs in blood was higher at resection than follow-up.

The sample's time point: sample taken at primary tumor resection. In each case, whole RNA from tumor, nontumor lung or frozen PBMC was sequenced unsorted. The donors comprised 60 to 80 untreated early-stage non-small cell lung cancer patients. TCRdb ran MiXCR on the 5' RACE reads and lists one entry per CDR3 protein. The sample shows 40,000 to 45,000 distinct CDR3 sequences, 6.5% to 8.5% of them seen only once. Germline CDR1 reads LNHNV; CDR2 reads YYDKDF (reference sequence). This CDR3 comprises 15 residues. Germline trimming cut 7 bases from V and 6 bases from J; bases unmatched to any gene: 12. At least ten counts were recorded for this clonotype. The antigen is unknown.

The chain recombines TRBV15 with TRBJ2-1, with TRBD1 matching 7 bases. This receptor was obtained from a female donor with early-stage non-small cell lung cancer. This sample comprised PBMCs, obtained at surgery. This CDR3 reads CATTEGDSPSNEQFF. The CDR3 nucleotides read TGTGCCACCACGGAAGGGGACAGCCCCTCCAATGAGCAGTTCTTC.